Below, 19 T cell receptor beta chains from the same sample are listed, as sequenced in a study of PD-L1 blockade in urothelial cancer. Data came from immunoSEQ multiplex PCR; TCRdb stores just in-frame clones and leaves some out. The sample lists some 51,000 clones, approximately 83% occurring once. Sequenced material: PBMCs, taken around atezolizumab (anti-PD-L1) treatment. These receptors all come from a man aged 55 to 70 with urothelial cancer.

V gene TRBV5-1 combines with J gene TRBJ2-3, with TRBD1 matching over 11 bases. This CDR3 spans 16 amino acids. Germline V lookup: CDR1 SGHRS, CDR2 YFSETQ. With 4 bases clipped from V and 5 bases from J, the junction kept 9 bases outside the gene matches. The CDR3 sequence is CASSQVFGTGGDTQYF. CDR3 DNA: TGCGCCAGCAGCCAGGTCTTTGGGACAGGGGGAGATACGCAGTATTTT.

The V gene is TRBV5-1, the J gene TRBJ2-3, with 8 bases matching TRBD2. Germline V gives CDR1 SGHRS, CDR2 YFSETQ. J lost 0 bases, V lost 6 bases, and 6 bases had no gene match. The CDR3 totals 15 residues. This CDR3 reads CASTTGGRSTDTQYF. In DNA form, the CDR3 reads TGCGCCAGCACTACGGGAGGGAGGAGCACAGATACGCAGTATTTT.

This clone turned up a few times. CDR3 protein: CAISDTGQGSYEQYF. CDR3 DNA: TGTGCCATCAGTGATACGGGACAGGGATCCTACGAGCAGTACTTC. The chain joins TRBV10-3 to TRBJ2-7; 9 bases align to TRBD1. V trimming: 3 bases; J trimming: 1 base; junction bases outside the gene matches: 4. The CDR3 is 15 residues long. Germline V gene lookup returns CDR1 ENHRY and CDR2 SYGVKD.

This clone is a singleton in its sample. This chain connects TRBV12-5 to TRBJ1-1; TRBD1 matches at 9 bases. The CDR3 length is 15 residues. The germline V gene encodes CDR1 LGHNT and CDR2 FRNRAP. V dropped 4 bases and J dropped 3; count of bases not matched to a gene: 6. The DNA for the CDR3 is TGTGCTAGTGGTTCTGGAGGGACAGGGCACACTGAAGCTTTCTTT. Its translation is CASGSGGTGHTEAFF.

V and J are TRBV5-1 and TRBJ2-1; 9 positions agree with TRBD2. This CDR3 is built from 15 residues. Germline trimming cut 4 bases from V and 8 bases from J; bases unmatched to any gene: 10. Germline CDR1 and CDR2: SGHRS and YFSETQ. The CDR3 is CASSPSGDFYHEQFF. DNA of the CDR3: TGCGCCAGCAGCCCTAGCGGGGACTTTTACCATGAGCAGTTCTTC.

The genes are TRBV14 and TRBJ2-3, with a tentative D call TRBD2 (6 bases). Germline CDR1 and CDR2: SGHDN and FVKESK. The CDR3 sequence is 16 residues long. The V end lost 2 bases, the J end lost 0 bases, and 12 bases lay between the germline ends. This CDR3 is CASSQRRELSTDTQYF. The CDR3 region has the DNA TGTGCCAGCAGCCAAAGGAGGGAACTTAGCACAGATACGCAGTATTTT.

The chain combines TRBV5-1 with TRBJ2-5; TRBD1 matches at 9 bases. J gave up 5 bases and V 0 bases, and 2 bases lay outside the gene matches. The CDR3 has 14 amino acids. From germline, CDR1 is SGHRS and CDR2 YFSETQ. DNA for the CDR3: TGCGCCAGCAGCTTGGGGGGGACAGGGGAGACCCAGTACTTC. This translates into CASSLGGTGETQYF.

The genes are TRBV6-1 and TRBJ2-3, with 10 bases matching TRBD2. The V gene end was trimmed by 6 bases and the J gene end by 4 bases; junction bases not matched to a gene: 7. The CDR3 has 15 residues. Germline CDR1 is MNHNS and CDR2 is SASEGT. This CDR3 reads CASSFASGGSDTQYF. CDR3 coding DNA: TGTGCCAGCAGCTTCGCTAGCGGGGGTTCAGATACGCAGTATTTT.

The V call is TRBV7-2, the J call TRBJ2-3; possibly TRBD2 for D (6 bases). Looked up from germline, CDR1 is SGHTA and CDR2 is FQGNSA. The CDR3 is 16 amino acids. The ends were cut back, 4 bases at V and 4 bases at J, with 18 bases in the middle. The CDR3: CASSSGSGGKADTQYF. In DNA form, the CDR3 reads TGTGCCAGCAGCTCTGGTAGCGGCGGTAAGGCAGATACGCAGTATTTT.

The chain employs TRBV7-8 and TRBJ1-2, with TRBD1 matching 8 bases. V shed 5 bases, J shed 2 bases, and the junction held 4 bases outside the gene matches. The germline CDR1 and CDR2 sequences are SGHVS and FQNEAQ. The CDR3 has 14 residues. The CDR3: CASSGQGLNYGYTF. The CDR3 nucleotides are TGTGCCAGCAGCGGACAGGGTTTAAACTATGGCTACACCTTC.

As DNA, the CDR3 is TGTGCCAGCAGCTCGTTGTGGACAGAGAAATATTACAATGAGCAGTTCTTC. Its protein is CASSSLWTEKYYNEQFF. This chain joins TRBV5-8 and TRBJ2-1; possible D gene TRBD1, 6 bases. CDR1 SGHTS and CDR2 YDEGEE come from the germline V gene. CDR3 size: 17 residues. Trimming took 3 bases from V and 4 from J, leaving 20 bases between them.

This clone was seen more than once but under ten times. The chain has TRBV7-2 and TRBJ2-7; D unclear. Germline CDR1 SGHTA, CDR2 FQGNSA. The CDR3 runs to 12 residues. Trimming left V 3 bases short and J 7 bases short, with 10 bases between. The CDR3 here is CASSFQSREQYF. CDR3 coding DNA: TGTGCCAGCAGCTTCCAATCTCGGGAGCAGTACTTC.

V and J are TRBV29-1 and TRBJ2-7; TRBD1 aligns across 9 bases. V shed 4 bases, J shed 4 bases, and the junction held 2 bases outside the gene matches. Germline-derived CDR1 and CDR2 are SQVTM and ANQGSEA. CDR3 size: 12 residues. The CDR3 sequence is CSVGQGEYEQYF. Here the CDR3 DNA reads TGCAGCGTTGGACAGGGGGAATACGAGCAGTACTTC.

The table lists this clone with a count of one. This sequence joins TRBV4-1 and TRBJ1-2, with 7 bases matching TRBD1. The CDR3 length is 13 residues. The V gene end was trimmed by 1 base and the J gene end by 6 bases; junction bases not matched to a gene: 2. Germline V gene sequence: CDR1 MGHRA, CDR2 YSYEKL. Written as DNA, the CDR3 is TGCGCCAGCAGCCAAGCCGACAGGGATGGCTACACCTTC. This sequence encodes CASSQADRDGYTF.

This clone appeared a single time. The rearrangement links TRBV30 to TRBJ2-3; TRBD1 agrees at 7 bases. V lost 7 bases and J lost 1; bases outside the gene matches: 5. CDR1 and CDR2 from the germline V gene are GTSNPN and SVGIG (reference sequence). The CDR3 loop spans 13 amino acids. The CDR3 spells CAFQDRGTDTQYF. Here the CDR3 DNA reads TGTGCCTTCCAAGACAGGGGCACAGATACGCAGTATTTT.

The chain carries TRBV7-9 and TRBJ2-7; 7 nucleotides align to TRBD1. The V gene end was trimmed by 0 bases and the J gene end by 0 bases; junction bases not matched to a gene: 5. The CDR3 has 16 residues. Germline CDR1 is SEHNR and CDR2 is FQNEAQ (reference sequence). The CDR3 DNA reads TGTGCCAGCAGCTTAGCTCGGGACAGACTCTCCTACGAGCAGTACTTC. Translated: CASSLARDRLSYEQYF.

The rearrangement links TRBV28 to TRBJ1-1; 8 nucleotides align to TRBD1. CDR1 and CDR2 (germline): MDHEN, SYDVKM. V lost 5 bases, J lost 1 base, and 3 bases stayed unmatched. The CDR3 is 14 amino acids. CDR3 region: CASSPGQENTEAFF. CDR3 sequence (DNA): TGTGCCAGCAGTCCGGGACAGGAGAACACTGAAGCTTTCTTT.

This clone was picked up one time. V gene TRBV14 combines with J gene TRBJ1-2, with 9 bases lining up with TRBD1. The CDR3 extends over 15 amino acids. CDR1 and CDR2 (germline): SGHDN, FVKESK. The ends lost 4 bases at V and 5 bases at J; junction bases unmatched: 8. This CDR3 reads CASSPGQGMVYGYTF. CDR3 nucleotides: TGTGCCAGCAGCCCCGGACAGGGGATGGTTTATGGCTACACCTTC.

This clone was observed a handful of times. The rearrangement joins TRBV9 to TRBJ2-7; 7 bases line up with TRBD2. Germline lookup yields CDR1 SGDLS and CDR2 YYNGEE. The V segment lost 4 bases and the J segment 4 bases; nucleotides outside the gene matches: 14. This CDR3 is 16 amino acids long. The CDR3 nucleotides read TGTGCCAGCAGCCTAGCCGCCTGGGAGGGGTCGTACGAGCAGTACTTC. Protein product: CASSLAAWEGSYEQYF.